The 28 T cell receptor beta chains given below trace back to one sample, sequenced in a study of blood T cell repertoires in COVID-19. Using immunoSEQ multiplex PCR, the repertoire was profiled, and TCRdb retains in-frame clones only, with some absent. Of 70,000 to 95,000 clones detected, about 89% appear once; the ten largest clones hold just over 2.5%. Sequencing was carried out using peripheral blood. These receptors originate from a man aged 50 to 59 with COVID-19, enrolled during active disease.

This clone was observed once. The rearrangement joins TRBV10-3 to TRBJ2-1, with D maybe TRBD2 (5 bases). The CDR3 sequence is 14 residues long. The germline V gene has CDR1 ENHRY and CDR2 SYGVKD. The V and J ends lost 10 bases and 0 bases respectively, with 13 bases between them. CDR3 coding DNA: TGTGCCACCAACGAGCGGAGCTCCTACAATGAGCAGTTCTTC. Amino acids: CATNERSSYNEQFF.

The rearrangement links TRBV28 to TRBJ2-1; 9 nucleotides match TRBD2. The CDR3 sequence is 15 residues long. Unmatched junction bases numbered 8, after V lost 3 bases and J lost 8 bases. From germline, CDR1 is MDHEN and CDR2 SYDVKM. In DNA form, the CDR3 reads TGTGCCAGCAGTTTTTCTAGCGGGATCCCCGATGAGCAGTTCTTC. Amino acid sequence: CASSFSSGIPDEQFF.

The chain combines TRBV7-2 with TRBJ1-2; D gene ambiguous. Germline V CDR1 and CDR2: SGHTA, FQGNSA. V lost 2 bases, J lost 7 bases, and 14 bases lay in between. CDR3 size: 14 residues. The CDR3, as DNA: TGTGCCAGCAGCTTACTAGTAGGGAGCGGTGGCTACACCTTC. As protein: CASSLLVGSGGYTF.

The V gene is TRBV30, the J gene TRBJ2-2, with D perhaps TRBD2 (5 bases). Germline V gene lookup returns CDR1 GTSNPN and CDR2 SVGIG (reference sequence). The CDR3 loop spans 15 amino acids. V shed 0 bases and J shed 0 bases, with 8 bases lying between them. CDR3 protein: CAWSVILANTGELFF. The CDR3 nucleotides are TGTGCCTGGAGTGTAATACTAGCGAACACCGGGGAGCTGTTTTTT.

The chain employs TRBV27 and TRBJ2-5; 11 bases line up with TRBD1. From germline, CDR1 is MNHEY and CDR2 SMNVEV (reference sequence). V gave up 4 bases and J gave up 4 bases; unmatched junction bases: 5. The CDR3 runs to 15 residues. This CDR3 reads CASSSGQGAGETQYF. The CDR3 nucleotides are TGTGCCAGCAGTTCCGGACAGGGGGCAGGAGAGACCCAGTACTTC.

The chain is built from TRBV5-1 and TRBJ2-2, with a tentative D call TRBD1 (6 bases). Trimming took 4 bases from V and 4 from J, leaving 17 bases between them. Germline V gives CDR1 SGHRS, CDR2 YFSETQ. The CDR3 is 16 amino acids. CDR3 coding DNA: TGCGCCAGCAGCCGAGGTGAACAGGGAGTCACCGGGGAGCTGTTTTTT. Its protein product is CASSRGEQGVTGELFF. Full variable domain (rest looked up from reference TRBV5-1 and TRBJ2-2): KAGVTQTPRYLIKTRGQQVTLSCSPISGHRSVSWYQQTPGQGLQFLFEYFSETQRNKGNFPGRFSGRQFSNSRSEMNVSTLELGDSALYLCASSRGEQGVTGELFFGEGSRLTVL.

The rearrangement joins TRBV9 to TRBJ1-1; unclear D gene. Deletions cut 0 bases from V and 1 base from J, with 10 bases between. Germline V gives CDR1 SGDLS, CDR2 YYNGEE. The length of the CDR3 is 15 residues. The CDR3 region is CASSVGVGSNTEAFF. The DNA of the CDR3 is TGTGCCAGCAGCGTAGGCGTTGGTTCGAACACTGAAGCTTTCTTT.

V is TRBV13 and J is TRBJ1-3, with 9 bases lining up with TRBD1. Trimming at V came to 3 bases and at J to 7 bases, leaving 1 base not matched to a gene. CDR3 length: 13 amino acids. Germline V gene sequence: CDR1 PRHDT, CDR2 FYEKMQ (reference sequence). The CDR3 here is CASSLGTGNTIYF. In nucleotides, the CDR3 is TGTGCCAGCAGCTTGGGGACAGGGAACACCATATATTTT.

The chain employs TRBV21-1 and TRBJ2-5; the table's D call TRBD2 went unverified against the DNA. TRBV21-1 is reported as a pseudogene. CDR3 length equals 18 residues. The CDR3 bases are TGTGCCAGCAGCAAATCTCGGTGGCTAGCGGGAGACCAAGAGACCCAGTACTTC. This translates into CASSKSRWLAGDQETQYF.

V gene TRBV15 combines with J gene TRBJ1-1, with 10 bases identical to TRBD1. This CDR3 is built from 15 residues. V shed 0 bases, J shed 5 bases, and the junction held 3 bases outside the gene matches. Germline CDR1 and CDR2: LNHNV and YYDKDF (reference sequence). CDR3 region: CATSRDGQGETEAFF. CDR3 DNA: TGTGCCACCAGCAGAGATGGACAGGGGGAAACTGAAGCTTTCTTT.

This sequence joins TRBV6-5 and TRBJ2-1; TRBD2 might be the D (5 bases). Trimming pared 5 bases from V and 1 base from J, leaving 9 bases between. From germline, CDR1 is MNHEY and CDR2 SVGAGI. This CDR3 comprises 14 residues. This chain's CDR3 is CASSPLVSYNEQFF. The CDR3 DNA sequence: TGTGCCAGCAGTCCACTAGTTTCCTACAATGAGCAGTTCTTC.

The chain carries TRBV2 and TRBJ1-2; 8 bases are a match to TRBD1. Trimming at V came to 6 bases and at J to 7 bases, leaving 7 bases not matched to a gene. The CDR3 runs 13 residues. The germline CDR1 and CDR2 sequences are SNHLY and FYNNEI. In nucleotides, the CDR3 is TGTGCCAGCAGCCCCCAGGGGGCTAGTGGCTACACCTTC. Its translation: CASSPQGASGYTF.

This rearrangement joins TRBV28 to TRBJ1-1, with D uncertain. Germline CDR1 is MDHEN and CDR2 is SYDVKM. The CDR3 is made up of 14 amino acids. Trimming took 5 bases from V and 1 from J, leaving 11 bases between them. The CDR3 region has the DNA TGTGCCAGCAGTCCTCACACCTCGAACACTGAAGCTTTCTTT. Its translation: CASSPHTSNTEAFF.

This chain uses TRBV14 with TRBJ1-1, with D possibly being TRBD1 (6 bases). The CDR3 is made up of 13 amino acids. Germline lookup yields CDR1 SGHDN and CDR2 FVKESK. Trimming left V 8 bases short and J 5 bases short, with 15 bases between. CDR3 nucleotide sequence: TGTGCCAGCGAGCAGGGGAAGGGGACTGAAGCTTTCTTT. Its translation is CASEQGKGTEAFF.

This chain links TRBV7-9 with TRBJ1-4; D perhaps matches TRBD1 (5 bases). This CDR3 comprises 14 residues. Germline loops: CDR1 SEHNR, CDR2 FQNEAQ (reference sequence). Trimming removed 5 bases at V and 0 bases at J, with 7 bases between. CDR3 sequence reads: CASSQGATNEKLFF. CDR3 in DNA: TGTGCCAGCAGCCAGGGTGCAACTAATGAAAAACTGTTTTTT.

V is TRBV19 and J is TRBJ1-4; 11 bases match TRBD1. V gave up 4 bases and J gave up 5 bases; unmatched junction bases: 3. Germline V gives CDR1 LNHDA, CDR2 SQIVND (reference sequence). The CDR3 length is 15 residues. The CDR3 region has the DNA TGTGCCAGTAGTACCGGGGACAGGGGGAATGAAAAACTGTTTTTT. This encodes CASSTGDRGNEKLFF.

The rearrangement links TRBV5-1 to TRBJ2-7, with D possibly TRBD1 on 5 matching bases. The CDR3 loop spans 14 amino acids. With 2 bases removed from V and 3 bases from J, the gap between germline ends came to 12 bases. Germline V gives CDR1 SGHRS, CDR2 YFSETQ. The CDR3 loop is CASSLTGSLYEQYF. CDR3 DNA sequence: TGCGCCAGCAGCTTAACAGGATCCCTCTACGAGCAGTACTTC.

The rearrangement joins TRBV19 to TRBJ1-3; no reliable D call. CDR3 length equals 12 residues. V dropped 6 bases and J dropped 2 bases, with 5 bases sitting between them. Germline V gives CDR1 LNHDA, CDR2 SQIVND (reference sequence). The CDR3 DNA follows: TGTGCCAGTAGAACTCCTGGAAACACCATATATTTT. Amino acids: CASRTPGNTIYF.

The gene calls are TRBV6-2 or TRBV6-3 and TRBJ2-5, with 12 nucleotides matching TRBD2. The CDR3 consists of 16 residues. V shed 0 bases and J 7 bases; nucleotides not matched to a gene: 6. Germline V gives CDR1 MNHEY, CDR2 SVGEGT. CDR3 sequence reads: CASSYSRLAGEGTQYF. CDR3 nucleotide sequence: TGTGCCAGCAGTTACTCGAGACTAGCGGGAGAGGGGACCCAGTACTTC.

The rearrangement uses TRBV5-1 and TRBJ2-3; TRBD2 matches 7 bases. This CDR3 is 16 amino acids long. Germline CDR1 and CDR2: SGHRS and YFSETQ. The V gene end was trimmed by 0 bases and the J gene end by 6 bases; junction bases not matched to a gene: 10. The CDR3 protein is CASSLDSAGAVDTQYF. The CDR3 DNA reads TGCGCCAGCAGCTTGGACTCCGCGGGAGCGGTGGATACGCAGTATTTT. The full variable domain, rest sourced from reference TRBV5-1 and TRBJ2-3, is KAGVTQTPRYLIKTRGQQVTLSCSPISGHRSVSWYQQTPGQGLQFLFEYFSETQRNKGNFPGRFSGRQFSNSRSEMNVSTLELGDSALYLCASSLDSAGAVDTQYFGPGTRLTVL.

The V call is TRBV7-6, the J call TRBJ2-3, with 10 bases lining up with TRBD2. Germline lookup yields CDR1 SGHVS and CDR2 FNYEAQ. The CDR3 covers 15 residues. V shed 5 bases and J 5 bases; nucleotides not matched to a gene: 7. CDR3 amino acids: CASSPELAGEDTQYF. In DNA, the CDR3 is TGTGCCAGCAGCCCAGAGCTAGCGGGAGAAGATACGCAGTATTTT.

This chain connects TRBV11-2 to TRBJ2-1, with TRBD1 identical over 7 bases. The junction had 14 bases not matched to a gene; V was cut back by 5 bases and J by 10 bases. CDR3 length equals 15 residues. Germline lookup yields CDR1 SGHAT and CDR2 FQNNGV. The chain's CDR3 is CASSPTGAVTMEQFF. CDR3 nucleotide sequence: TGTGCCAGCAGCCCTACAGGGGCCGTCACGATGGAGCAGTTCTTC. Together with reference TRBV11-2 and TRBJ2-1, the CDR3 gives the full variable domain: EAGVAQSPRYKIIEKRQSVAFWCNPISGHATLYWYQQILGQGPKLLIQFQNNGVVDDSQLPKDRFSAERLKGVDSTLKIQPAKLEDSAVYLCASSPTGAVTMEQFFGPGTRLTVL.

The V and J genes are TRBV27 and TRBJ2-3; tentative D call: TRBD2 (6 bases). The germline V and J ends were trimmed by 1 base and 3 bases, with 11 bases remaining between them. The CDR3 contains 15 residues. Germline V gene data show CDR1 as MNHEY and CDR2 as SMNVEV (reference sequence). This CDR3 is CASSLFRETTDTQYF. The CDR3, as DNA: TGTGCCAGCAGTTTATTCCGGGAGACTACAGATACGCAGTATTTT.

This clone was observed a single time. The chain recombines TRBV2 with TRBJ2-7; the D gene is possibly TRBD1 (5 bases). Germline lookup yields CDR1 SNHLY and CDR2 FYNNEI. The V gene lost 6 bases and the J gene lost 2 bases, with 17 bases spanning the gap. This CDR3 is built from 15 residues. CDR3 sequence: CASRRLGQFTYEQYF. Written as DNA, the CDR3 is TGTGCCAGCAGGAGGCTAGGACAATTCACCTACGAGCAGTACTTC.

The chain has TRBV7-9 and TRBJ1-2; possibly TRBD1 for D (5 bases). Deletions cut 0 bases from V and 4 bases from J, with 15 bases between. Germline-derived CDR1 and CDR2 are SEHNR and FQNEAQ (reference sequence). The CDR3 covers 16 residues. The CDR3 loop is CASSLASGRGSYGYTF. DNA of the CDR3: TGTGCCAGCAGCTTAGCCTCTGGGAGGGGCAGCTATGGCTACACCTTC. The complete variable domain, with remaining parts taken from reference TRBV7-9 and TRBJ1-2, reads DTGVSQNPRHKITKRGQNVTFRCDPISEHNRLYWYRQTLGQGPEFLTYFQNEAQLEKSRLLSDRFSAERPKGSFSTLEIQRTEQGDSAMYLCASSLASGRGSYGYTFGSGTRLTVV.

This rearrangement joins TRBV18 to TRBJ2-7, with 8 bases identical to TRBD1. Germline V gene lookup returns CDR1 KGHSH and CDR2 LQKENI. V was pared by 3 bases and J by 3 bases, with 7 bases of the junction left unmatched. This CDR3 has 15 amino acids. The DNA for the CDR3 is TGTGCCAGCTCACCGGGACAGGCCCCCAGCTACGAGCAGTACGTC. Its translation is CASSPGQAPSYEQYV.

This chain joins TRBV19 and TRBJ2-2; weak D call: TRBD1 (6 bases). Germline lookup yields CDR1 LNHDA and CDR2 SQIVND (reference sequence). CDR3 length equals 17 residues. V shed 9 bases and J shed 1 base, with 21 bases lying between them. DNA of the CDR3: TGTGCCAGCCTTTCCCACAGGGCCCTAATGAACACCGGGGAGCTGTTTTTT. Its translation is CASLSHRALMNTGELFF.

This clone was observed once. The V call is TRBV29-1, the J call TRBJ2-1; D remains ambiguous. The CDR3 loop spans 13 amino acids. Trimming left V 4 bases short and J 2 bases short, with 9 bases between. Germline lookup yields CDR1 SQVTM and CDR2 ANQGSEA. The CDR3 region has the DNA TGCAGCGTTGGACTCACGGCCTACAATGAGCAGTTCTTC. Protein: CSVGLTAYNEQFF.